In its sample, the clone carrying this T cell receptor (beta chain) was seen a few times. The antigen is unknown. Each cDNA molecule in the library carried unique molecular identifiers. MiXCR was run by TCRdb on the RACE reads, yielding one entry per CDR3 protein. The sample lists 150,000 to 200,000 distinct CDR3 sequences, around a quarter occurring once. This sample was included in a study of human T cells and chemical hapten exposure. Whole-study findings and limits: Expanded TCRs were compared with controls, and the expanded TCRs formed significantly more large CDR3 similarity clusters.

Specified time point: patch test 3, about 24 weeks after DPC sensitization. Treatment given: therapeutic diphenylcyclopropenone sensitization with weekly scalp DPC. The sequence derives from a woman under 30 with alopecia areata. Some clones in this sample may be carry-over from other donors' samples. The source was whole blood, collected in connection with sensitization to the hapten diphenylcyclopropenone (DPC).

CDR3 coding DNA: TGCGCCAGCAGCCCTTCCGGGACTAGCGGCCAAGAGACCCAGTACTTC. Protein product: CASSPSGTSGQETQYF. The gene calls are TRBV4-3 and TRBJ2-5; 11 nucleotides match TRBD2. Germline CDR1 is LGHNA and CDR2 is YSLEER. The CDR3 consists of 16 residues. V was clipped by 4 bases and J by 1 base; unmatched bases: 5.